The clone carrying this T cell receptor (beta chain) was counted at least ten times. Its target is not known. This specimen comes from a study of T cell repertoires in cytomegalovirus infection. Study-level information: Both CMV infection and a matching HLA type were indicated by public TCR beta signatures. Study-level points and caveats: Pooled public TCR beta family frequency picked out CMV carriers with the relevant HLA.

TCRdb called the reads again in MiXCR, with one record for every CDR3 protein. The sample has around 440,000 distinct CDR3 sequences; around 10% are singletons. Unmatched junction bases numbered 13, after V lost 6 bases and J lost 9 bases. The CDR3 contains 15 residues. V gene TRBV12-3 or TRBV12-4 combines with J gene TRBJ2-5, with TRBD1 identical over 10 bases. Sequenced material: PBMCs. The sequence derives from a human donor in good health (CMV status not recorded). Some clones in this sample may be carry-over from other donors' samples. CDR3 nucleotides: TGTGCCAGCAGCCCCGGGACAGGGGTCCTGGGGTCCCAGTACTTC. Translated, it gives CASSPGTGVLGSQYF.